The text below deals with one TCR beta chain. These data originate in a study of blood T cell repertoires in COVID-19. Whole-study context: Samples taken during acute and convalescent COVID-19 were collected in the United States, Italy and Spain.

Trimming cost V 3 bases and J 2 bases, with 20 bases left between them. The CDR3 is made up of 17 amino acids. Looked up from germline, CDR1 is KGHSH and CDR2 is LQKENI. The protocol was immunoSEQ multiplex PCR, while the TCRdb copy is restricted to in-frame clones and leaves out a portion. The repertoire holds about 97,000 clones, with almost 95% as singletons. The sample comprised peripheral blood. The clonotype comes from a man aged 45-65 years with active COVID-19. The chain carries TRBV18 and TRBJ2-7; tentatively, D is TRBD1 (5 bases). The CDR3 region has the DNA TGTGCCAGCTCACCCGAAGACAGACCGGTTGTTCCCTACGAGCAGTACTTC. Translating gives CASSPEDRPVVPYEQYF.